Below are 29 T cell receptor beta chains sequenced from a single sample in a study of cytomegalovirus exposure and HLA in healthy donors. With 60 Vbeta and 13 Jbeta primers, the PCR was carried out. Assay used: immunoSEQ multiplex PCR; TCRdb lists only in-frame clones, some missing. The table includes around 100,000 clones, 76% detected once. The sequencing sample was made of PBMCs. Source of these receptors: a woman aged 18-29 years in good health and CMV-seropositive.

The chain couples TRBV7-9 to TRBJ2-7; TRBD1 agrees at 8 bases. The CDR3 totals 14 residues. Losses at the gene ends were 5 bases for V and 5 bases for J; bases not matched to a gene: 8. CDR1 and CDR2 from the germline V gene are SEHNR and FQNEAQ (reference sequence). CDR3: CASSVRTGRNEQYF. CDR3 in DNA: TGTGCCAGCAGCGTTCGGACAGGGCGCAACGAGCAGTACTTC.

This sequence joins TRBV4-3 and TRBJ2-5; 8 nucleotides agree with TRBD1. The J call may be incorrect, as the DNA end agrees better with TRBJ2-7. Germline V gene data show CDR1 as LGHNA and CDR2 as YSLEER. The CDR3 is 15 residues long. The CDR3 DNA is TGCGCCAGCAGCCAAAGGGACAGGTTCGCCTACGAGCAGTACTTC. Its protein product is CASSQRDRFAYEQYF.

This rearrangement joins TRBV9 to TRBJ1-4, with D uncertain. Germline V CDR1 and CDR2: SGDLS, YYNGEE. The CDR3 covers 13 residues. With 7 bases removed from V and 5 bases from J, the gap between germline ends came to 12 bases. For the CDR3, the DNA is TGTGCCAGCCCCGGTTACAGAAATGAAAAACTGTTTTTT. Translated: CASPGYRNEKLFF. Supplemented by reference TRBV9 and TRBJ1-4, the full variable domain reads DSGVTQTPKHLITATGQRVTLRCSPRSGDLSVYWYQQSLDQGLQFLIQYYNGEERAKGNILERFSAQQFPDLHSELNLSSLELGDSALYFCASPGYRNEKLFFGSGTQLSVL.

This clone was counted between two and nine times. The gene calls are TRBV5-1 and TRBJ1-4; no firm D call. Germline V lookup: CDR1 SGHRS, CDR2 YFSETQ. Trimming removed 4 bases at V and 8 bases at J, with 12 bases between. The CDR3 runs to 13 residues. This chain's CDR3 is CASSPTGWEKLFF. CDR3 sequence (DNA): TGCGCCAGCAGCCCAACCGGGTGGGAAAAACTGTTTTTT.

V is TRBV25-1 and J is TRBJ1-6, with D perhaps matching TRBD1 (6 bases). Trimming stripped 5 bases from V and 7 bases from J, with 15 bases between. This CDR3 spans 15 amino acids. CDR1 MGHDK and CDR2 SYGVNS come from the germline V gene. The CDR3 DNA follows: TGTGCCAGCAGTTCGGCAGGGGCTCAAAATTCACCCCTCCACTTT. This encodes CASSSAGAQNSPLHF.

The V gene is TRBV19, the J gene TRBJ1-2, with D unclear. V was shortened by 5 bases and J by 8 bases, with 12 bases between the two germline ends. This CDR3 has 12 amino acids. CDR1 and CDR2 from the germline V gene are LNHDA and SQIVND (reference sequence). In DNA, the CDR3 is TGTGCCAGTAGTCCCCGGGGAGGAGGCTACACCTTC. Translation gives CASSPRGGGYTF.

The chain links TRBV5-4 to TRBJ1-5, with TRBD1 as a possible D gene (6 bases). This CDR3 region has 16 residues. Trimming took off 3 bases at V and 1 base at J, with 14 bases between the two ends. Per germline, CDR1 SGHNT and CDR2 YYREEE (reference sequence). CDR3: CASSSVNRESNQPQHF. The CDR3 DNA is TGTGCCAGCAGCTCGGTGAACAGGGAAAGCAATCAGCCCCAGCATTTT.

The chain combines TRBV19 with TRBJ2-2; TRBD1 matches at 7 bases. The ends lost 6 bases at V and 1 base at J; junction bases unmatched: 2. The CDR3 is 14 residues long. Germline V gene lookup returns CDR1 LNHDA and CDR2 SQIVND (reference sequence). CDR3: CASRRQGNTGELFF. CDR3 DNA: TGTGCCAGTAGAAGACAGGGGAACACCGGGGAGCTGTTTTTT.

The chain has TRBV28 and TRBJ2-2, with D perhaps TRBD1 (6 bases). This CDR3 region has 15 residues. Germline V gives CDR1 MDHEN, CDR2 SYDVKM. The V and J ends lost 6 bases and 3 bases respectively, with 14 bases between them. CDR3 region: CASSHHRADTGELFF. The DNA of the CDR3 is TGTGCCAGCAGCCATCACAGGGCGGACACCGGGGAGCTGTTTTTT.

V and J are TRBV6-5 and TRBJ2-5; TRBD2 matches 7 bases. V lost 4 bases, J lost 9 bases, and 5 bases stayed unmatched. Per the germline V gene, CDR1 is MNHEY and CDR2 is SVGAGI. The CDR3 totals 12 residues. The CDR3 spells CASSLLSGAQYF. CDR3 nucleotide sequence: TGTGCCAGCAGTTTACTCAGCGGGGCCCAGTACTTC.

The chain is built from TRBV10-2 and TRBJ2-1, with 9 bases matching TRBD2. After removal of 5 bases from V and 16 bases from J, the junction contained 9 bases not matched to a gene. CDR1 is WSHSY and CDR2 is SAAADI in the germline V gene. The CDR3 length is 12 residues. The CDR3 reads CASSILAGAAFF. CDR3 nucleotides: TGCGCCAGCAGTATCTTAGCGGGGGCGGCTTTCTTC.

The chain employs TRBV5-1 and TRBJ1-6; 8 bases match TRBD1. Trimming took 3 bases from V and 6 from J; bases not matched to a gene: 11. Germline CDR1 SGHRS, CDR2 YFSETQ. The CDR3 covers 17 residues. In nucleotides, the CDR3 is TGCGCCAGCAGCTGGACTGGACAGGGAACCGTTAATTCACCCCTCCACTTT. As protein: CASSWTGQGTVNSPLHF.

To note about this clone: One end of the junction varies from germline; a read error may be responsible. The chain employs TRBV2 and TRBJ1-4; TRBD1 matches at 11 bases. From germline, CDR1 is SNHLY and CDR2 FYNNEI. This CDR3 is 10 amino acids long. The CDR3 loop is CASRGQGASF. CDR3 nucleotides: TGTGCCAGCAGAGGACAGGGGGCCAGTTTT.

V and J are TRBV4-1 and TRBJ1-2, with a possible D match to TRBD1 (6 bases). The CDR3 runs to 14 residues. Germline values: CDR1 MGHRA, CDR2 YSYEKL. The V end lost 0 bases, the J end lost 4 bases, and 9 bases lay between the germline ends. DNA of the CDR3: TGCGCCAGCAGCCAAGATCAGGGGATCTATGGCTACACCTTC. The encoded protein is CASSQDQGIYGYTF.

This clone was counted a few times. The chain links TRBV19 to TRBJ1-3, with a weak D call TRBD1 (5 bases). Per the germline V gene, CDR1 is LNHDA and CDR2 is SQIVND (reference sequence). CDR3 length: 15 residues. V lost 7 bases and J lost 0, with 13 bases in between. CDR3 residues: CASMEQVISGNTIYF. In DNA form, the CDR3 reads TGTGCCAGTATGGAACAGGTGATCTCTGGAAACACCATATATTTT.

The chain has TRBV5-1 and TRBJ2-7; 7 bases are shared with TRBD1. The CDR3 is made up of 13 amino acids. With V trimmed by 2 bases and J by 2 bases, 1 base remained unmatched. The germline gives CDR1 SGHRS, CDR2 YFSETQ. CDR3 nucleotide sequence: TGCGCCAGCAGCTTCCAGGGGGCCTACGAGCAGTACTTC. Translated, it gives CASSFQGAYEQYF.

The chain joins TRBV19 to TRBJ2-1; 7 positions match TRBD1. The germline V gene encodes CDR1 LNHDA and CDR2 SQIVND (reference sequence). The CDR3 is made up of 15 amino acids. J gave up 3 bases and V 5 bases, and 7 bases lay outside the gene matches. CDR3 nucleotide sequence: TGTGCCAGTAGTTGGGAAGGGACAGTCTACAATGAGCAGTTCTTC. Protein: CASSWEGTVYNEQFF.

V gene TRBV4-2 combines with J gene TRBJ2-3; 13 bases map to TRBD2. CDR3 size: 17 residues. V shed 1 base, J shed 2 bases, and the junction held 3 bases outside the gene matches. Germline V gene sequence: CDR1 LGHNA, CDR2 YNFKEQ. DNA of the CDR3: TGTGCCAGCAGCCAAGTGGGGACTAGCGGGGCCACAGATACGCAGTATTTT. Protein: CASSQVGTSGATDTQYF.

The V gene is TRBV7-9, the J gene TRBJ1-6; D is uncertain. V lost 6 bases, J lost 7 bases, and 19 bases lay in between. The germline V gene encodes CDR1 SEHNR and CDR2 FQNEAQ (reference sequence). The CDR3 totals 16 residues. As DNA, the CDR3 is TGTGCCAGCAGTTCTGCTCGTGCGGCGGGGAATTCACCCCTCCACTTT. Translated, it gives CASSSARAAGNSPLHF.

The chain has TRBV7-3 and TRBJ2-2; the match to TRBD2 covers 9 bases. Unmatched junction bases numbered 4, after V lost 5 bases and J lost 3 bases. Germline V lookup: CDR1 SGHTA, CDR2 FQGTGA. This CDR3 is built from 15 residues. The CDR3 here is CASSPKRGDTGELFF. The CDR3 DNA reads TGTGCCAGCAGCCCCAAGCGGGGGGACACCGGGGAGCTGTTTTTT.

The chain joins TRBV7-8 to TRBJ2-2; TRBD1 aligns across 7 bases. The V gene's germline CDR1 is SGHVS and CDR2 FQNEAQ. The J segment lost 7 bases and the V segment lost 5 bases, leaving 13 bases of the junction unmatched. This CDR3 contains 16 residues. DNA for the CDR3: TGTGCCAGCAGCCCAAGACAGGGACAGTCATACGGGGAGCTGTTTTTT. Translating gives CASSPRQGQSYGELFF.

The chain employs TRBV4-1 and TRBJ1-1, with 8 bases aligning to TRBD1. With 4 bases clipped from V and 6 bases from J, the junction kept 10 bases outside the gene matches. Germline V gene lookup returns CDR1 MGHRA and CDR2 YSYEKL. The CDR3 covers 15 residues. For the CDR3, the DNA is TGCGCCAGCAGCCCCCGGGACAGGTCGGGGGCTGAAGCTTTCTTT. Its protein is CASSPRDRSGAEAFF.

V and J are TRBV4-2 and TRBJ2-1; TRBD2 aligns across 11 bases. CDR3 length equals 15 residues. V lost 6 bases, J lost 5 bases, and 6 bases stayed unmatched. Germline lookup yields CDR1 LGHNA and CDR2 YNFKEQ. The DNA of the CDR3 is TGTGCCAGCAGTCTTAGCGGGGGGGCGGACAATGAGCAGTTCTTC. Translation gives CASSLSGGADNEQFF.

This chain joins TRBV18 and TRBJ1-2; 7 bases map to TRBD1. J lost 2 bases, V lost 8 bases, and 2 bases had no gene match. This CDR3 contains 12 residues. From germline, CDR1 is KGHSH and CDR2 LQKENI. The CDR3 is CASRDSNYGYTF. The CDR3 nucleotides are TGTGCCAGCCGGGACAGCAACTATGGCTACACCTTC.

The gene calls are TRBV29-1 and TRBJ2-3; a weak D match, TRBD2 (6 bases). Per the germline V gene, CDR1 is SQVTM and CDR2 is ANQGSEA. The length of the CDR3 is 14 residues. V lost 5 bases and J 6 bases, leaving 18 bases between the germline ends. CDR3 coding DNA: TGCAGCGTTAATTCGGGGGTGGTAGGGGATACGCAGTATTTT. This gives the protein CSVNSGVVGDTQYF.

The chain uses TRBV6-6 and TRBJ2-5, with TRBD1 matching over 11 bases. The CDR3 has 16 amino acids. Germline assignment: CDR1 MNHNY and CDR2 SVGAGI (reference sequence). J gave up 1 base and V 5 bases, and 6 bases lay outside the gene matches. CDR3 nucleotide sequence: TGTGCCAGCAGTACCGGGACAGGGGGGTTCCAAGAGACCCAGTACTTC. It is translated as CASSTGTGGFQETQYF.

J is TRBJ2-7 and V is TRBV5-1, with a weak D call TRBD1 (6 bases). The ends were cut back, 1 base at V and 1 base at J, with 9 bases in the middle. CDR1 and CDR2 from the germline V gene are SGHRS and YFSETQ. The CDR3 covers 14 residues. The CDR3 loop is CASSLRQGSYEQYF. CDR3 sequence (DNA): TGCGCCAGCAGCTTGAGGCAGGGGTCCTACGAGCAGTACTTC.

Note on this clone: One end of the junction varies from germline; a read error may be responsible. Other DNA sequences within the sample encode an identical CDR3. The V and J genes are TRBV6-1 and TRBJ1-5; no reliable D call. The CDR3 spans 17 residues. In germline, CDR1 is MNHNS, CDR2 SASEGT. DNA for the CDR3: TGTGCCAGTAGTGAAGAACCAGCCCCTACAGTAGATCAGCCCCAGCATTTT. Its protein product is CASSEEPAPTVDQPQHF.

The chain combines TRBV9 with TRBJ1-1; D is ambiguous. V was pared by 3 bases and J by 0 bases, with 15 bases between. There are 16 residues in the CDR3. Germline V lookup: CDR1 SGDLS, CDR2 YYNGEE. Here the CDR3 DNA reads TGTGCCAGCAGCGCCCGGGGAGATAATATGAACACTGAAGCTTTCTTT. Protein: CASSARGDNMNTEAFF.